This TCR beta chain is drawn from a study of identifying expanded T cells in peripheral blood. General observations from the study: Two-week clone count variance significantly increased as total template count grew. Technical replicates showed roughly 1.2 changed clones; approximately two weeks 15 to 20; four weeks 19.

Repertoires were generated with immunoSEQ multiplex PCR, while TCRdb's copy carries only in-frame clones and drops some. The table has approximately 91,000 clones, about nine tenths seen once; the top ten hold 4%. V was pared by 8 bases and J by 2 bases, with 18 bases of the junction left unmatched. The CDR3 has 20 residues. CDR1 and CDR2 (germline): MDHEN, SYDVKM. This clone appeared a single time. Its cognate antigen is unknown. During the collection period, no donor immune events like infections were recorded. The specimen sequenced was blood. The J gene is TRBJ2-7, the V gene TRBV28; TRBD2 matches 16 bases. The clonotype originates from a person aged 18-70 years in good health. CDR3 loop: CASVDDGTSGGERRPYEQYF. CDR3 DNA sequence: TGTGCCAGCGTCGATGATGGGACTAGCGGGGGGGAACGACGACCCTACGAGCAGTACTTC.